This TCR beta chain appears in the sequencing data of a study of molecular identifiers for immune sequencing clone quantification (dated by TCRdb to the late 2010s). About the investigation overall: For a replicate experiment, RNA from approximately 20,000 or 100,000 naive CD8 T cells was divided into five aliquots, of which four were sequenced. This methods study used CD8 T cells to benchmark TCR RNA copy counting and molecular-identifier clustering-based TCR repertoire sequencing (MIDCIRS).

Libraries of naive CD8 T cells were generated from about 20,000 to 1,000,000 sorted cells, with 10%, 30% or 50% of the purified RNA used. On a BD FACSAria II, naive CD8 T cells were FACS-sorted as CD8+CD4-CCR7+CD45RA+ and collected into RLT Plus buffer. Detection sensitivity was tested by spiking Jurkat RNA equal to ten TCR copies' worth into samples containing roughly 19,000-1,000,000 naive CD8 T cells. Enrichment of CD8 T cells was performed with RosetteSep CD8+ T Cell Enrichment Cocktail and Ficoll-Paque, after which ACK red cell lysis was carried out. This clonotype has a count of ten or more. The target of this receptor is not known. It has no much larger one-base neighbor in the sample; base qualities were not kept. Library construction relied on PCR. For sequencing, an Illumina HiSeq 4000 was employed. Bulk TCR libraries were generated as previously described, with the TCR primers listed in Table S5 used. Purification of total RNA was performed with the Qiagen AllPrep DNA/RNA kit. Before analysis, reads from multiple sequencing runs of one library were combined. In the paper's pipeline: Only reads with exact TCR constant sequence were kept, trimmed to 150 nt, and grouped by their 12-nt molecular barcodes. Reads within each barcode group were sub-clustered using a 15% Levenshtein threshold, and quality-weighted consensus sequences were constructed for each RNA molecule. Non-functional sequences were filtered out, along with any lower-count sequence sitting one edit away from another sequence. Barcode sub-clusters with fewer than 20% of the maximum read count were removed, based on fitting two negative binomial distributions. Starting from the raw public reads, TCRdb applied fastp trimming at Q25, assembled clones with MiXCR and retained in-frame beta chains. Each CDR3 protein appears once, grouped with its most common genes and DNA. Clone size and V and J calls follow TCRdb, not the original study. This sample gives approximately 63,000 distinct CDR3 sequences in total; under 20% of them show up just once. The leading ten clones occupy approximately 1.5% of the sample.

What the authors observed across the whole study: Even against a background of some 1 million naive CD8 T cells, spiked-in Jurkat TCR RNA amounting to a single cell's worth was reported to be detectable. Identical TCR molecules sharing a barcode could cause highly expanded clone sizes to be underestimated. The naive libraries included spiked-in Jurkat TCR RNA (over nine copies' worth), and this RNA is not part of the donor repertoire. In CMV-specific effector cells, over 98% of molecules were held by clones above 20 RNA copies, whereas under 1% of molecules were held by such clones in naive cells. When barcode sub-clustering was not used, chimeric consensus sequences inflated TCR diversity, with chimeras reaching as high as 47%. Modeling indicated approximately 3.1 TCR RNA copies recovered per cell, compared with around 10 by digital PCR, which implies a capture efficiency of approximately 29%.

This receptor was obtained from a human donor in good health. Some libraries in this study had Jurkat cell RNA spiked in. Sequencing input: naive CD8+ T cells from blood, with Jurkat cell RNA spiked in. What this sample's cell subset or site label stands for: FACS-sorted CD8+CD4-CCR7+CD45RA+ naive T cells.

The CDR3 in this case is CASSPGPGGDYEQYF. Here is the DNA: TGCGCCAGCAGCCCTGGCCCGGGGGGAGACTACGAGCAGTACTTC. The sequence links TRBV5-1 to TRBJ2-7, and 7 junctional nucleotides match TRBD2. Measured from the cysteine to the phenylalanine, the CDR3 is 15 residues long. Just the 45-base CDR3 DNA is kept, in frame starting at base 1. The germline V gene yields SGHRS for CDR1 and YFSETQ for CDR2. Trimmed from V: 4 bases; trimmed from J: 3 bases; junction bases lacking a gene match: 10.